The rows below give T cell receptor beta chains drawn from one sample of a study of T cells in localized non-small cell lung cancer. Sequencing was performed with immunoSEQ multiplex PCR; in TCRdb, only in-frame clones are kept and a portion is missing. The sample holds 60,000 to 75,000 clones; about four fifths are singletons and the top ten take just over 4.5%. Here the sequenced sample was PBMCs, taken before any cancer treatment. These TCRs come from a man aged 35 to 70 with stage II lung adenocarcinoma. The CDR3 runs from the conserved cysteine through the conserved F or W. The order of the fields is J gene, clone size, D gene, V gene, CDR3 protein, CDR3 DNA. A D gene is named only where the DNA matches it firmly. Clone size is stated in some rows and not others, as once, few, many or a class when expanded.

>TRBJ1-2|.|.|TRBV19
CASTPKGGTNYGYTF
TGTGCCAGTACCCCCAAGGGGGGGACCAACTATGGCTACACCTTC
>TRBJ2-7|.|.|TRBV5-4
CASSLFGDYEQYF
TGTGCCAGCAGCTTGTTCGGGGACTACGAGCAGTACTTC
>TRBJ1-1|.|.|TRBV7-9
CASSLEGAVNTEAFF
TGTGCCAGCAGCTTAGAAGGGGCAGTGAACACTGAAGCTTTCTTT
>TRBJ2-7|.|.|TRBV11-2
CASSPVQGGYEQYF
TGTGCCAGCAGCCCCGTCCAGGGAGGCTACGAGCAGTACTTC
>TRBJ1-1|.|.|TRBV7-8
CASSLATSNTEAFF
TGTGCCAGCAGCTTAGCTACATCGAACACTGAAGCTTTCTTT
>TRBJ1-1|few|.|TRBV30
CAWRPQGGGTEAFF
TGTGCCTGGAGGCCCCAGGGAGGAGGCACTGAAGCTTTCTTT
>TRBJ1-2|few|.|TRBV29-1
CSGVTENKGYTF
TGCAGCGGGGTGACAGAGAACAAAGGCTACACCTTC
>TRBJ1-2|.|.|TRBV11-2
CASSLGGNYGYTF
TGTGCCAGCAGCTTAGGAGGGAACTATGGCTACACCTTC
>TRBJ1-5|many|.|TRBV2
CASSVRPGDSNQPQHF
TGTGCCAGCAGTGTACGACCAGGGGATAGCAATCAGCCCCAGCATTTT
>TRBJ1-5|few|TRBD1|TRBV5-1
CASSAQGSNQPQHF
TGCGCCAGCAGCGCACAGGGGAGCAATCAGCCCCAGCATTTT
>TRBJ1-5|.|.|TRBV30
CAWSVGRYSNQPQHF
TGTGCCTGGAGTGTAGGGCGGTATAGCAATCAGCCCCAGCATTTT
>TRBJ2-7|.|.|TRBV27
CASSYGQSYEQYF
TGTGCCAGCAGTTATGGACAAAGTTACGAGCAGTACTTC
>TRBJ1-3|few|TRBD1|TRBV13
CASSGNRGAGNTIYF
TGTGCCAGCAGCGGGAACAGGGGCGCTGGAAACACCATATATTTT
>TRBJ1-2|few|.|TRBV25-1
CASTTGEGYTF
TGTGCCAGTACCACAGGAGAGGGCTACACCTTC
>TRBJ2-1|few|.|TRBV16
CASSRSTEQFF
TGTGCCAGCAGCCGATCGACTGAGCAGTTCTTC
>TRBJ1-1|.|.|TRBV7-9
CASSFPFRETEAFF
TGTGCCAGCAGCTTCCCTTTTCGGGAGACTGAAGCTTTCTTT
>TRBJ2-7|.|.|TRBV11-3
CASSLDGNQGEQYF
TGTGCCAGCAGCTTAGATGGGAATCAGGGCGAGCAGTACTTC
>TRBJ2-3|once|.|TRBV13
CASRPGTSTDTQYF
TGTGCCAGCAGACCCGGGACTAGCACAGATACGCAGTATTTT
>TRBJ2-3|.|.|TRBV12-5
CASGAGRSTDTQYF
TGTGCTAGTGGGGCGGGGAGAAGCACAGATACGCAGTATTTT
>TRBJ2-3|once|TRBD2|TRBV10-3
CAISGGSGNTDTQYF
TGTGCCATCAGTGGGGGTAGCGGGAACACAGATACGCAGTATTTT
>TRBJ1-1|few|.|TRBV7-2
CASSPRGPSGTEAFF
TGTGCCAGCAGCCCCCGGGGACCCTCGGGCACTGAAGCTTTCTTT
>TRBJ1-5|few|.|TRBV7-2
CASSLDSGNQPQHF
TGTGCCAGCAGCTTAGACTCAGGGAATCAGCCCCAGCATTTT
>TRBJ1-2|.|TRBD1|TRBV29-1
CSVDGGAGGPYGYTF
TGCAGCGTTGACGGTGGGGCAGGGGGCCCTTATGGCTACACCTTC
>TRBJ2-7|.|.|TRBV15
CATGFWGQPGEQYF
TGTGCCACCGGGTTTTGGGGCCAGCCGGGCGAGCAGTACTTC
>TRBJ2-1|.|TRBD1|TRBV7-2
CASRTGTEYNEQFF
TGTGCCAGCAGAACCGGGACAGAGTACAATGAGCAGTTCTTC
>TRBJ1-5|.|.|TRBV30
CAWSGGDSNQPQHF
TGTGCCTGGAGTGGGGGAGATAGCAATCAGCCCCAGCATTTT
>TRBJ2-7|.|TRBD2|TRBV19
CATGREHSSYEQYF
TGTGCCACCGGGCGGGAGCACTCCTCCTACGAGCAGTACTTC
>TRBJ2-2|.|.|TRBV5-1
CASSRPETGYETGELFF
TGCGCCAGCAGCCGTCCCGAGACCGGGTATGAGACCGGGGAGCTGTTTTTT
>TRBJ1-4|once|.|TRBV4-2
CASSQDLQGWATNEKLFF
TGTGCCAGCAGCCAAGACCTGCAGGGGTGGGCAACTAATGAAAAACTGTTTTTT
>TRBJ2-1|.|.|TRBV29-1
CSVENGYGRDNEQFF
TGCAGCGTTGAGAATGGCTACGGAAGAGACAATGAGCAGTTCTTC
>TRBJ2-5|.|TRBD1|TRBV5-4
CASSLAKTGQETQYF
TGTGCCAGCAGCTTGGCCAAGACAGGGCAAGAGACCCAGTACTTC
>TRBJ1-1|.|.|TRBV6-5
CASSSMGYTEAFF
TGTGCCAGCAGTTCGATGGGGTACACTGAAGCTTTCTTT
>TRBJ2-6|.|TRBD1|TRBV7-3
CASSPGTGAGANVLTF
TGTGCCAGCAGCCCCGGGACAGGGGCTGGGGCCAACGTCCTGACTTTC
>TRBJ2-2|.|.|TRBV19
CASKERGGFVGELFF
TGTGCCAGTAAAGAGCGAGGAGGGTTCGTCGGGGAGCTGTTTTTT
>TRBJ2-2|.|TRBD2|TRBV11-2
CASRSTSGRANTGELFF
TGTGCCAGCAGATCGACTAGCGGGAGGGCGAACACCGGGGAGCTGTTTTTT
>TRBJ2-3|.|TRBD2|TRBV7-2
CASSLPGLAGPISTDTQYF
TGTGCCAGCAGCTTACCCGGACTAGCGGGACCTATTAGCACAGATACGCAGTATTTT
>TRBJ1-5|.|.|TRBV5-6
CASSLRGHYSNQPQHF
TGTGCCAGCAGCTTGAGGGGCCACTATAGCAATCAGCCCCAGCATTTT
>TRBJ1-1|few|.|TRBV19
CASSIIGGEAFF
TGTGCCAGTAGTATTATCGGCGGTGAAGCTTTCTTT
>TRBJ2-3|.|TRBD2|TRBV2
CASSSGTSDRDTQYF
TGTGCCAGCAGTTCCGGGACTAGCGATCGAGATACGCAGTATTTT
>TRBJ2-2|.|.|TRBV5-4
CASSLFQGRTGELFF
TGTGCCAGCAGCTTGTTTCAGGGGAGGACCGGGGAGCTGTTTTTT
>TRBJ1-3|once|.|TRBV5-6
CASTTGRGYSGNTIYF
TGTGCCAGCACCACCGGGCGGGGGTATTCTGGAAACACCATATATTTT